This T cell receptor (beta chain) was obtained from a study of identical twins. The donors were all healthy and Caucasian. V was trimmed by 4 bases and J by 1 base, leaving 10 bases between them. This CDR3 has 15 residues. Germline V CDR1 and CDR2: SNHLY, FYNNEI. The study, taken as a whole, reports: With abundant cord blood beta clonotypes, insertions were fewer; memory repertoires showed no such pattern. The models gave estimates that fell short of the out-of-frame TCR alpha sharing seen in monozygotic twins. Alpha sequences that were out-of-frame and twin-shared showed an excess of low generation probability.

The sample holds many counts of this clonotype. Its antigen remains unknown. TCRdb used MiXCR to reprocess the 5' RACE reads, holding one entry per CDR3 protein. The repertoire holds approximately 700,000 distinct CDR3 sequences, with around 6% as singletons. The sample consisted of naive T cells sorted from blood. This receptor was taken from a man aged 18-30 years in good health. The gene calls are TRBV2 and TRBJ2-2, with D tentatively TRBD1 (5 bases). DNA for the CDR3: TGTGCCAGCAGTGCCGGACAAGAGAACACCGGGGAGCTGTTTTTT. Translated: CASSAGQENTGELFF.